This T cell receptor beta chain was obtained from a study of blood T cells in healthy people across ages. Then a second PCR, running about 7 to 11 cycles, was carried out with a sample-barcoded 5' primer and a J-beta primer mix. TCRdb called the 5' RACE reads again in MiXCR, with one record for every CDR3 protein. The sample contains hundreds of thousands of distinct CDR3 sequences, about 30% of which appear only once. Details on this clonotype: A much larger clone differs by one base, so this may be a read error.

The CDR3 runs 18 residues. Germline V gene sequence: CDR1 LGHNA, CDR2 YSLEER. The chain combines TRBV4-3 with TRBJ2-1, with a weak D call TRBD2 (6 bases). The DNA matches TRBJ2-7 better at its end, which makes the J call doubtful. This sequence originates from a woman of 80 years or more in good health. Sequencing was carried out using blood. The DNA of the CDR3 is TGCGCCAGCAGCCAGGCCTCCCTAGCGACCTCCTCCTACAATGAGCAGTACTTC. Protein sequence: CASSQASLATSSYNEQYF.